This TCR beta chain was sequenced for a study of T-cell memory formation after mild COVID-19. Of note for this clonotype: Its antigen is currently unknown.

This CDR3 region has 11 residues. The ends were cut back, 4 bases at V and 4 bases at J, with 5 bases in the middle. TCRdb re-analysed the 5' RACE reads in MiXCR, keeping a single row per CDR3 protein. Of about 450,000 distinct CDR3 sequences listed, 20% to 30% are singletons. Study conclusions and caveats: The study detected some responding clones in pre-infection memory, suggesting cross-reactive memory joined.

The chain employs TRBV12-3 or TRBV12-4 and TRBJ2-7; no firm D call. The receptor was isolated from an adult woman who had mild COVID-19 (a few samples of this study predate the infection). Cell type and time point are not known. Input material: PBMCs or a T cell subset sorted from them (not recorded which). CDR3 in DNA: TGTGCCAGCAGTTGGAAGTACGAGCAGTACTTC. As protein: CASSWKYEQYF.